This TCR beta chain was obtained from a study of PD-L1 blockade in urothelial cancer. The overall study: Prior exposure to chemotherapy in patients amounted to 0 to 3 regimens received.

Germline V gene sequence: CDR1 SGHTA, CDR2 FQGNSA. The CDR3 covers 13 residues. J lost 6 bases, V lost 1 base, and 1 base had no gene match. Synthetic templates analogous to TCR were spiked into all PCRs individually. Assay: immunoSEQ multiplex PCR; the TCRdb copy retains only in-frame clones and omits some. The repertoire has tens of thousands of clones, 70% to 90% of them found once; the top ten carry about 15%. This sample's time point: pretreatment peripheral blood. Disease in patients was locally advanced or metastatic urothelial carcinoma. This receptor was taken from a woman in her sixties or seventies with urothelial cancer. V and J are TRBV7-2 and TRBJ2-3; 7 bases are a match to TRBD2. The material was PBMCs, obtained around atezolizumab (anti-PD-L1) treatment. Here the CDR3 reads CASSLGRGDTQYF. In nucleotides, the CDR3 is TGTGCCAGCAGCTTAGGGCGGGGGGATACGCAGTATTTT.